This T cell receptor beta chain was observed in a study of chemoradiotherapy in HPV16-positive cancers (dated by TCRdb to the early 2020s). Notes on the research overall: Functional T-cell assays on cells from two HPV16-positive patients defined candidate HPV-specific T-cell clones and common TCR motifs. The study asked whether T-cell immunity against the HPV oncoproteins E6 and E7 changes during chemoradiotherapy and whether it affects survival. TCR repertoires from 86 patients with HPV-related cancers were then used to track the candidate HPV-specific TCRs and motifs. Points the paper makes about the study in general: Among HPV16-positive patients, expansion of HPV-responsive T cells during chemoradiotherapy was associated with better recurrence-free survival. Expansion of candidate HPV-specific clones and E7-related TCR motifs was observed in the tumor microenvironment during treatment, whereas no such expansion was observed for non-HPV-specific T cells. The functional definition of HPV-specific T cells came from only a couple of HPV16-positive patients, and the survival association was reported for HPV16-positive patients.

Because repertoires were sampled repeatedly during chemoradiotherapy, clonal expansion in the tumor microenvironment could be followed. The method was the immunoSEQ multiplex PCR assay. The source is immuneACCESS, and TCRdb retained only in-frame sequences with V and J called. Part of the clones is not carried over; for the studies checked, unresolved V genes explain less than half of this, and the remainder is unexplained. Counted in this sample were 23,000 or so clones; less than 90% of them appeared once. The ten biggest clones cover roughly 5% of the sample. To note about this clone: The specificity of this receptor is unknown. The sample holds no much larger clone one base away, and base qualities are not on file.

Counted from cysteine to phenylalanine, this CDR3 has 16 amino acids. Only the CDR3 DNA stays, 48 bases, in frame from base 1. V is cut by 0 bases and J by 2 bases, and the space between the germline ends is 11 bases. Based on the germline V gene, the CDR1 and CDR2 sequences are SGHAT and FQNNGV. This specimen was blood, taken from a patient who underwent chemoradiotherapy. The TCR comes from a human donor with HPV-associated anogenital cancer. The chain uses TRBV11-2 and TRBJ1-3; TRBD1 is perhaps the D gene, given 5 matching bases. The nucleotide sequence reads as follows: TGTGCCAGCAGCTTAGAGGCCAGGGCGGCTGGAAACACCATATATTTT. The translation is CASSLEARAAGNTIYF.